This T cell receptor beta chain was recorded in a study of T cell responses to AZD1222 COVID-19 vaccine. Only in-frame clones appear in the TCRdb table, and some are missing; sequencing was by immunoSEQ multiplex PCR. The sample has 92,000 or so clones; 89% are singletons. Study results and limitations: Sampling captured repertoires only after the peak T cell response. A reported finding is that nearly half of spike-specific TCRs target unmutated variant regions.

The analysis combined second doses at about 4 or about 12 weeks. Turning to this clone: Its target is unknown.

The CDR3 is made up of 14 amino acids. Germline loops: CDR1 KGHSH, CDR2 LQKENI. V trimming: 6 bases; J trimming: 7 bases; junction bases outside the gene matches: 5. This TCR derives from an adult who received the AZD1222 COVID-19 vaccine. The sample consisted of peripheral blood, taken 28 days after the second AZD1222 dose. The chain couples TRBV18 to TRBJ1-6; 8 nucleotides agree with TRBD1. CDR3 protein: CASSWDRKNSPLHF. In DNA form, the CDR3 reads TGTGCCAGCTCGTGGGACAGGAAAAATTCACCCCTCCACTTT.